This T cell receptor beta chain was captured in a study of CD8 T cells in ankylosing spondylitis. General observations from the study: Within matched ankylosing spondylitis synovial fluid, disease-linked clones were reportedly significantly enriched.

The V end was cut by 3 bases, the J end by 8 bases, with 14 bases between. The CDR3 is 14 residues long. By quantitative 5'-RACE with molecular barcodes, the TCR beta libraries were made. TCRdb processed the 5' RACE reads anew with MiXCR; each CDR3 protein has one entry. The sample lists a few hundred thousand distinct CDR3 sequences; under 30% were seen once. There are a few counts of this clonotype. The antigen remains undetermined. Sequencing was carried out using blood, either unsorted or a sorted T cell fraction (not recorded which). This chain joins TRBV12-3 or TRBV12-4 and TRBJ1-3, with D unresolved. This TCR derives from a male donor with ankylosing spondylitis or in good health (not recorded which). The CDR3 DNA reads TGTGCCAGCAGTTTGTCCTGGGATGGTTACACCATATATTTT. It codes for CASSLSWDGYTIYF.